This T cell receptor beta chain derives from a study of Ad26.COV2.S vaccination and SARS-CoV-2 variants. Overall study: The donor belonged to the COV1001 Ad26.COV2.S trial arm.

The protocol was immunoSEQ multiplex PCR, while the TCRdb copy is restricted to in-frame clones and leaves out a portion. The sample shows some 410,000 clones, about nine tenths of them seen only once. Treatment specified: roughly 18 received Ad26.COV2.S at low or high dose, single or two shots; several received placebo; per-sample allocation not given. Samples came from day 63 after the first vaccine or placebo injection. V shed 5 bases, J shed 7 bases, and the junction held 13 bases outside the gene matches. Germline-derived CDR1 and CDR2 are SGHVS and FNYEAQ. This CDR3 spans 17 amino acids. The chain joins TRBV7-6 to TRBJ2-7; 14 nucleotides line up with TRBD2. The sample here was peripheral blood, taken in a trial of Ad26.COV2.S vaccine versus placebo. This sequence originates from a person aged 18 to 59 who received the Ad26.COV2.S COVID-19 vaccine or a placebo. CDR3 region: CASSQGLAGDSSGEQYF. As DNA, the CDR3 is TGTGCCAGCAGCCAGGGACTAGCGGGGGATTCGTCGGGAGAGCAGTACTTC. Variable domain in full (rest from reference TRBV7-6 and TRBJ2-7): GAGVSQSPRYKVTKRGQDVALRCDPISGHVSLYWYRQALGQGPEFLTYFNYEAQQDKSGLPNDRFSAERPEGSISTLTIQRTEQRDSAMYRCASSQGLAGDSSGEQYFGPGTRLTVT.